This record concerns one T cell receptor (beta chain) sequence. The antigen remains unidentified. Here immunoSEQ multiplex PCR was the method, and the copy in TCRdb shows in-frame clones only, minus some. Of roughly 500,000 clones in the sample, approximately 89% were seen once. This record comes from a study of Ad26.COV2.S vaccination and SARS-CoV-2 variants. About the study: Donor got 5x10^10 or 1x10^11 viral particles of Ad26.COV2.S.

Points from the study as a whole: Vaccinated and placebo-treated recipients had similar non-spike TCR breadth. Measures of TCR breadth and depth may have fallen short of total T cell responses.

In germline, CDR1 is SGHVS, CDR2 FNYEAQ. The length of the CDR3 is 16 residues. Between the trimmed V and J ends, which lost 5 bases and 5 bases, there was a span of 22 bases. Described treatment: about 20 received Ad26.COV2.S at low or high dose, single or two shots; about 5 received placebo; per-sample allocation not given. Sampling took place 63 days after the first vaccine or placebo injection. The material was peripheral blood, obtained in a trial of Ad26.COV2.S vaccine versus placebo. This receptor was identified in a person between 18 and 65 years old who received the Ad26.COV2.S COVID-19 vaccine or a placebo. The rearrangement joins TRBV7-6 to TRBJ2-7; D is possibly TRBD2 (7 bases). CDR3 amino acids: CASSPSPGGLSDEQYV. The DNA of the CDR3 is TGTGCCAGCAGCCCCTCCCCCGGGGGGCTGAGCGACGAGCAGTACGTC.